This is a list of T cell receptor beta chains from one sample in a study of cytomegalovirus exposure and HLA in healthy donors. Generated by immunoSEQ multiplex PCR, the TCRdb table keeps only in-frame clones and is missing some. Of fewer than 200,000 clones in the sample, roughly four fifths were seen once. Sequencing was carried out using PBMCs. These receptor sequences come from a woman in her thirties in good health and CMV-seronegative. Both conserved end residues are part of each CDR3. Each record gives: D gene, clone size, J gene, V gene, CDR3 length, CDR3 DNA, CDR3 protein. The D gene is left open where the match is weak. Clone size is given for some rows only: seen once, a few or many times, or a class if the clone is expanded.

NA few TRBJ1-1 TRBV21-1 20 TGTGCCAGCAGCAAACCCGACAGGGGGCGTTTCTCCGACGTGAACACTGAAGCTTTCTTT CASSKPDRGRFSDVNTEAFF
NA few TRBJ2-7 TRBV6-6 13 TGTGCCAGCAGTTACTCGCCAGTCTACGAGCAGTACTTC CASSYSPVYEQYF
NA NA TRBJ1-2 TRBV6-5 14 TGTGCCAGCAGTTTGGACAGCCCTAACTATGGCTACACCTTC CASSLDSPNYGYTF
TRBD1 NA TRBJ2-3 TRBV29-1 13 TGCAGCGTTGGACGACAGGGGGCAGATACGCAGTATTTT CSVGRQGADTQYF
TRBD2 once TRBJ2-5 TRBV4-2 16 TGTGCCAGCAGCCAATTTAGCGGGGGGAACCAAGAGACCCAGTACTTC CASSQFSGGNQETQYF
TRBD1 NA TRBJ2-5 TRBV27 19 TGTGCCAGCAGCACCTGGGGAGGACAGGGAATTTCTCTTGAGGAGACCCAGTACTTC CASSTWGGQGISLEETQYF
NA few TRBJ2-3 TRBV10-3 15 TGTGCCATCAGTGAAATTGCAGGCAGCACAGATACGCAGTATTTT CAISEIAGSTDTQYF
TRBD1 few TRBJ1-1 TRBV7-2 17 TGTGCCAGCAGCTTATCGGACAGGGCGTTTAGGAACACTGAAGCTTTCTTT CASSLSDRAFRNTEAFF
NA few TRBJ2-7 TRBV18 14 TGTGCCAGCTCACCAAACCAGGGAACCTACGAGCAGTACTTC CASSPNQGTYEQYF
NA NA TRBJ1-2 TRBV4-3 15 TGCGCCAGCAGCCAACACGGACAGACAAACTATGGCTACACCTTC CASSQHGQTNYGYTF
NA NA TRBJ2-3 TRBV29-1 17 TGCAGCGTTGATGGGATAGGGGCAATGTGGGACACAGATACGCAGTATTTT CSVDGIGAMWDTDTQYF
NA NA TRBJ2-4 TRBV5-1 14 TGCGCCAGCAGCTTGGCGCCAGGGGAGAGCATTCAGTACTTC CASSLAPGESIQYF
TRBD2 NA TRBJ2-1 TRBV7-2 16 TGTGCCAGCAGCTTAGCACCTAGCGGGGGTTACAATGAGCAGTTCTTC CASSLAPSGGYNEQFF
TRBD1 NA TRBJ1-5 TRBV6-5 15 TGTGCCAGCAGTAAGGCCGGGACAGGGGTCCAGCCCCAGCATTTT CASSKAGTGVQPQHF
TRBD1 NA TRBJ1-6 TRBV27 14 TGTGCCAGCAGTTTCAGGACAGGGGTTTCACCCCTCCACTTT CASSFRTGVSPLHF
NA few TRBJ2-1 TRBV30 12 TGTGCCTGGAGTGTACAGGGCTTTGAGCAGTTCTTC CAWSVQGFEQFF
NA NA TRBJ2-1 TRBV7-8 13 TGTGCCAGCAGCACCTACTACCACAATGAGCAGTTCTTC CASSTYYHNEQFF
TRBD2 NA TRBJ2-1 TRBV5-1 19 TGCGCCAGCAGAGTAGCGGGAGGAATTATAACGAGCTCCTACAATGAGCAGTTCTTC CASRVAGGIITSSYNEQFF
NA NA TRBJ1-2 TRBV9 17 TGTGCCAGCAGCGTATCGTCCAGGGCAGGGGAACTGGGGGGCTACACCTTC CASSVSSRAGELGGYTF
TRBD2 NA TRBJ2-3 TRBV13 20 TGTGCCAGCAGCTTTTTTTCCGAAAGTACTAGCGTAGGGGCCACAGATACGCAGTATTTT CASSFFSESTSVGATDTQYF
NA NA TRBJ1-2 TRBV19 13 TGTGCCAGTCTCCCGACGGGGGGCTATGGCTACACCTTC CASLPTGGYGYTF
NA NA TRBJ2-5 TRBV7-9 16 TGTTCCAGCAGCTTGGGTGCGGTAGCGGCCCAAGAGACCCAGTACTTC CSSSLGAVAAQETQYF
TRBD1 NA TRBJ2-1 TRBV10-3 15 TGTGCCATAAACCGGGACAGGGTAGGATACAATGAGCAGTTCTTC CAINRDRVGYNEQFF
NA NA TRBJ2-3 TRBV30 12 TGTGCCTTTGAGTCGGGCACAGATACGCAGTATTTT CAFESGTDTQYF
NA NA TRBJ1-4 TRBV10-3 11 TGTGCCGTCCAGGGTAATGAAAAACTGTTTTTT CAVQGNEKLFF
NA NA TRBJ2-1 TRBV7-9 15 TGTGCCAGCAGCTTAGGACTTGAGCGGGCCAATGAGCAGTTCTTC CASSLGLERANEQFF
NA NA TRBJ2-1 TRBV14 15 TGTGCCAGCAGCCCATTAGCGAGCTCCTACAATGAGCAGTTCTTC CASSPLASSYNEQFF
NA NA TRBJ1-5 TRBV6-5 15 TGTGCCAGCAGTTATGGCAGGGGTAGCAATCAGCCCCAGCATTTT CASSYGRGSNQPQHF
NA NA TRBJ1-3 TRBV5-1 17 TGCGCCAGCAGTACGACAGGAACCCCCCATCCTGGAAACACCATATATTTT CASSTTGTPHPGNTIYF
NA NA TRBJ1-2 TRBV28 11 TGTGCCAGCATCACCCCGGGGGGCTACACCTTC CASITPGGYTF